The present entry profiles one T cell receptor beta chain with its context. Naive CD8 cells lacked CD45RO and underwent positive selection for CCR7, leaving out terminally differentiated effector memory CD45RA+ cells. CDR1 is SGHVS and CDR2 is FQNEAQ in the germline V gene. This CDR3 has 12 amino acids. Trimming took 5 bases from V and 6 from J; bases not matched to a gene: 2. The record originates from a study of shared clonotypes between healthy human individuals. Repertoires were generated with immunoSEQ multiplex PCR, while TCRdb's copy carries only in-frame clones and drops some. The top ten hold less than 0.25% of the sample, which has roughly 850,000 clones, 90% to 97% seen once.

Sequences were obtained from naive CD8+ T cells sorted from blood. The chain is built from TRBV7-8 and TRBJ2-3, with 7 bases identical to TRBD1. This clonotype originated in a man aged 25 to 45 in good health. CDR3 nucleotides: TGTGCCAGCAGCGACAGGGCGGATACGCAGTATTTT. Its translation is CASSDRADTQYF.